The 23 T cell receptor beta chains listed next were all sequenced from one sample in a study of control samples from healthy donors and cancer patients. Produced via immunoSEQ multiplex PCR; TCRdb's table is partial and in-frame only. The sample yields roughly 120,000 clones, 88% seen once. The sequencing sample was made of PBMCs. Receptors originate from a woman aged 60-75 years with lung cancer.

This chain connects TRBV7-8 to TRBJ1-1; D is possibly TRBD1 (6 bases). The CDR3 is 14 amino acids. V was pared by 3 bases and J by 0 bases, with 8 bases between. Germline-derived CDR1 and CDR2 are SGHVS and FQNEAQ. The CDR3 nucleotides read TGTGCCAGCAGCTTGGACAGATTGAACACTGAAGCTTTCTTT. Its protein is CASSLDRLNTEAFF. Filled out from reference TRBV7-8 and TRBJ1-1, the complete variable domain reads GAGVSQSPRYKVAKRGQDVALRCDPISGHVSLFWYQQALGQGPEFLTYFQNEAQLDKSGLPSDRFFAERPEGSVSTLKIQRTQQEDSAVYLCASSLDRLNTEAFFGQGTRLTVV.

The chain is built from TRBV5-1 and TRBJ1-1, with D perhaps TRBD1 (6 bases). The CDR3 extends over 15 amino acids. Germline V gives CDR1 SGHRS, CDR2 YFSETQ. V lost 4 bases, J lost 3 bases, and 16 bases lay in between. In DNA form, the CDR3 reads TGCGCCAGCAGCCTCCGCCCCGGGGGCGACACTGAAGCTTTCTTT. Amino acid sequence: CASSLRPGGDTEAFF.

The chain uses TRBV2 and TRBJ2-2, with D perhaps TRBD1 (6 bases). The CDR3 has 15 residues. Germline values: CDR1 SNHLY, CDR2 FYNNEI. The germline V and J ends were trimmed by 7 bases and 5 bases, with 17 bases remaining between them. This CDR3 reads CASKDGQWDTGELFF. CDR3 in DNA: TGTGCCAGCAAGGACGGACAGTGGGATACCGGGGAGCTGTTTTTT.

The rearrangement joins TRBV19 to TRBJ1-1; D remains ambiguous. This CDR3 has 10 residues. Germline V CDR1 and CDR2: LNHDA, SQIVND (reference sequence). Trimming removed 10 bases from V and 8 bases from J, with 11 bases in between. The CDR3 loop is CATEGGEAFF. The CDR3 nucleotides read TGTGCCACTGAGGGCGGGGAAGCTTTCTTT.

V and J are TRBV5-1 and TRBJ1-3, with D unclear. The CDR3 sequence is 15 residues long. V was trimmed by 0 bases and J by 1 base, leaving 8 bases between them. Germline loops: CDR1 SGHRS, CDR2 YFSETQ. CDR3 sequence: CASSLDSRSGNTIYF. CDR3 bases: TGCGCCAGCAGCTTGGACAGTAGGTCTGGAAACACCATATATTTT.

The V and J genes are TRBV5-1 and TRBJ1-3, with TRBD1 identical over 7 bases. Per the germline V gene, CDR1 is SGHRS and CDR2 is YFSETQ. The CDR3 length is 18 residues. The ends lost 0 bases at V and 4 bases at J; junction bases unmatched: 13. The CDR3 sequence is CASSLVPQGGISGNTIYF. As DNA, the CDR3 is TGCGCCAGCAGCTTGGTCCCGCAGGGGGGAATATCCGGAAACACCATATATTTT.

V gene TRBV29-1 combines with J gene TRBJ1-1; TRBD1 agrees at 7 bases. Germline V CDR1 and CDR2: SQVTM, ANQGSEA. The V segment lost 6 bases and the J segment 1 base; nucleotides outside the gene matches: 5. The CDR3 extends over 13 amino acids. The CDR3 coding sequence is TGCAGCGTGGCGACAGGGAAGAACACTGAAGCTTTCTTT. It translates to CSVATGKNTEAFF.

The chain combines TRBV12-3 or TRBV12-4 with TRBJ1-5; D gene uncertain. V shed 1 base and J shed 0 bases, with 1 base lying between them. The CDR3 loop spans 13 amino acids. The chain's CDR3 is CASSLGSNQPQHF. CDR3 DNA sequence: TGTGCCAGCAGTTTAGGTAGCAATCAGCCCCAGCATTTT.

In this sample, this clone turned up once. V gene TRBV5-1 combines with J gene TRBJ2-3; TRBD2 might be the D (6 bases). Between the trimmed V and J ends, which lost 2 bases and 6 bases, there was a span of 10 bases. Germline V gene sequence: CDR1 SGHRS, CDR2 YFSETQ. CDR3 length: 13 amino acids. The CDR3 is CASSFTGDDTQYF. CDR3 nucleotide sequence: TGCGCCAGCAGCTTTACGGGGGACGATACGCAGTATTTT.

V and J are TRBV9 and TRBJ1-4, with 8 bases identical to TRBD1. The germline V gene encodes CDR1 SGDLS and CDR2 YYNGEE. The CDR3 contains 17 residues. V lost 4 bases to trimming and J lost 0 bases; unmatched junction nucleotides: 8. The CDR3 nucleotides are TGTGCCAGCAGCCCAGGGGTACAGGGGGCAACTAATGAAAAACTGTTTTTT. It is translated as CASSPGVQGATNEKLFF. The whole variable domain, remainder taken from reference TRBV9 and TRBJ1-4, is DSGVTQTPKHLITATGQRVTLRCSPRSGDLSVYWYQQSLDQGLQFLIQYYNGEERAKGNILERFSAQQFPDLHSELNLSSLELGDSALYFCASSPGVQGATNEKLFFGSGTQLSVL.

This clone was observed a handful of times. The rearrangement joins TRBV5-6 to TRBJ1-4, with D unclear. Germline loops: CDR1 SGHDT, CDR2 YYEEEE. The CDR3 extends over 13 amino acids. V lost 3 bases and J lost 4, with 7 bases in between. CDR3 protein: CASSSRVNEKLFF. The CDR3, as DNA: TGTGCCAGCAGCTCCAGAGTTAATGAAAAACTGTTTTTT.

CDR3 protein: CATSDLDRGGDGYTF. The CDR3 nucleotides read TGTGCCACCAGTGATTTGGACAGGGGTGGGGATGGCTACACCTTC. The chain employs TRBV24-1 and TRBJ1-2, with 8 bases matching TRBD1. J was trimmed by 6 bases and V by 0 bases; bases with no gene match: 5. Looked up from germline, CDR1 is KGHDR and CDR2 is SFDVKD. This CDR3 comprises 15 residues.

This chain uses TRBV7-3 with TRBJ2-5; D is possibly TRBD2 (5 bases). The CDR3 covers 13 residues. Germline assignment: CDR1 SGHTA and CDR2 FQGTGA. Trimming left V 3 bases short and J 2 bases short, with 7 bases between. The CDR3 region is CASSLRVQETQYF. CDR3 in DNA: TGTGCCAGCAGCTTGCGGGTACAAGAGACCCAGTACTTC.

The chain carries TRBV25-1 and TRBJ2-5; TRBD2 matches 14 bases. CDR1 and CDR2 from the germline V gene are MGHDK and SYGVNS. This CDR3 is 15 amino acids long. The J segment lost 4 bases and the V segment lost 4 bases, leaving 2 bases of the junction unmatched. CDR3 amino acids: CASSAGLAGAETQYF. The DNA of the CDR3 is TGTGCCAGCAGTGCGGGACTAGCGGGAGCAGAGACCCAGTACTTC.

V is TRBV5-4 and J is TRBJ2-3; 12 bases align to TRBD2. V lost 4 bases, J lost 3 bases, and 6 bases stayed unmatched. From germline, CDR1 is SGHNT and CDR2 YYREEE (reference sequence). This CDR3 comprises 16 residues. CDR3 loop: CASSPLAGGITDTQYF. CDR3 coding DNA: TGTGCCAGCAGCCCACTAGCGGGGGGAATAACAGATACGCAGTATTTT. The whole variable domain, filled in from reference TRBV5-4 and TRBJ2-3, reads ETGVTQSPTHLIKTRGQQVTLRCSSQSGHNTVSWYQQALGQGPQFIFQYYREEENGRGNFPPRFSGLQFPNYSSELNVNALELDDSALYLCASSPLAGGITDTQYFGPGTRLTVL.

The chain carries TRBV11-3 and TRBJ2-7; the D is unclear. CDR3 length: 15 residues. CDR1 is SGHNT and CDR2 is YENEEA in the germline V gene. V was shortened by 1 base and J by 4 bases, with 14 bases between the two germline ends. Here the CDR3 DNA reads TGTGCCAGCAGCTTAGTTTACCACCTTGGGTACGAGCAGTACTTC. This encodes CASSLVYHLGYEQYF.

J is TRBJ1-1 and V is TRBV25-1; TRBD1 matches 11 bases. CDR1 and CDR2 (germline): MGHDK, SYGVNS. This CDR3 is 13 amino acids long. The J segment lost 10 bases and the V segment lost 2 bases, leaving 3 bases of the junction unmatched. CDR3 bases: TGTGCCAGCAGTGAAGGGGACAGGGGGGTAGCTTTCTTT. This gives the protein CASSEGDRGVAFF.

V usage is TRBV25-1 and J usage is TRBJ2-1, with TRBD1 matching 9 bases. CDR1 is MGHDK, CDR2 SYGVNS, per germline. Trimming removed 4 bases from V and 7 bases from J; junction bases left unmatched: 11. The CDR3 length is 16 residues. The CDR3 sequence is CASSAYRDRVFNEQFF. The CDR3 DNA follows: TGTGCCAGCAGTGCTTATCGGGACAGGGTCTTTAATGAGCAGTTCTTC.

The chain carries TRBV7-9 and TRBJ1-1; 7 bases map to TRBD1. Trimming at V came to 5 bases and at J to 1 base, leaving 1 base not matched to a gene. The CDR3 is made up of 13 amino acids. In germline, CDR1 is SEHNR, CDR2 FQNEAQ (reference sequence). The CDR3 DNA follows: TGTGCCAGCAGCCGACAGGGGAACACTGAAGCTTTCTTT. Amino acid sequence: CASSRQGNTEAFF.

The chain recombines TRBV12-5 with TRBJ1-4, with D possibly matching TRBD1 (5 bases). Between the trimmed V and J ends, which lost 3 bases and 8 bases, there was a span of 10 bases. The CDR3 has 13 amino acids. Germline V gene lookup returns CDR1 LGHNT and CDR2 FRNRAP. CDR3 region: CASGLRGDEKLFF. Written as DNA, the CDR3 is TGTGCTAGTGGTTTACGGGGGGACGAAAAACTGTTTTTT.

The V and J genes are TRBV6-5 and TRBJ2-5; maybe TRBD1 (6 bases). V gave up 0 bases and J gave up 2 bases, with 13 bases separating them. The germline V gene encodes CDR1 MNHEY and CDR2 SVGAGI. The length of the CDR3 is 16 residues. The CDR3 DNA is TGTGCCAGCAGTTACTCCGCCGGGACACATCAAGAGACCCAGTACTTC. It encodes CASSYSAGTHQETQYF.

This clone was detected a few times. The chain uses TRBV23-1 and TRBJ1-3; 9 bases map to TRBD1. TRBV23-1 is noted as an ORF with a role that remains uncertain. Trimming removed 2 bases from V and 3 bases from J; junction bases left unmatched: 2. This CDR3 is 15 amino acids long. The CDR3 DNA reads TGCGCCAGCAGTCAAAAGGACAGGGGTGGAAACACCATATATTTT. This translates into CASSQKDRGGNTIYF.

The chain has TRBV4-2 and TRBJ1-3; D ambiguous. The germline V and J ends were trimmed by 0 bases and 6 bases, with 3 bases remaining between them. The CDR3 consists of 12 residues. From germline, CDR1 is LGHNA and CDR2 YNFKEQ. DNA of the CDR3: TGTGCCAGCAGCCAAGAGGCAAACACCATATATTTT. Translated: CASSQEANTIYF.